This is a list of T cell receptor beta chains from one sample in a study of blood T cell repertoires in COVID-19. Profiling relied on immunoSEQ multiplex PCR, and the TCRdb table lists in-frame clones only, not all of them. Of 210,000 or so clones in the sample, 80% were seen once. Input material: PBMCs or T cells enriched from blood (not recorded which). These receptors originate from a man aged 30-40 years with acute COVID-19. CDR3s include the opening cysteine and the closing phenylalanine or tryptophan. Each record gives: J gene, V gene, clone size, CDR3 protein. Only some rows state a clone size, as once, few, many or a class for expanded clones.

>TRBJ2-3|TRBV6-4|.
CASSEGQRPTDTQYF
>TRBJ1-1|TRBV5-1|.
CASSFLSRQGTEAFF
>TRBJ2-1|TRBV7-9|.
CASMAGNNEQFF
>TRBJ1-5|TRBV19|.
CASSMPDRGWSYSNQPQHF
>TRBJ1-1|TRBV6-5|.
CASGQGNTEAFF
>TRBJ1-1|TRBV12-3/TRBV12-4|.
CASSFSGVTEAFF
>TRBJ1-6|TRBV5-4|.
CASSRDRGGTNSPLHF
>TRBJ1-6|TRBV19|once
CASSIGKSRNYNSPLHF
>TRBJ2-2|TRBV14|.
CASRTGNVGELFF
>TRBJ1-6|TRBV6-5|.
CASSTILDWNSPLHF
>TRBJ1-1|TRBV28|.
CASSFTRTNTEAFF
>TRBJ2-2|TRBV19|.
CASSLVAGNTGELFF
>TRBJ2-1|TRBV4-1|.
CASSQGTSGAYNEQFF
>TRBJ2-2|TRBV29-1|.
CSVTQVTGELFF
>TRBJ2-5|TRBV9|.
CASSPRVDLRETQYF
>TRBJ1-1|TRBV19|.
CATIGRRNTEAFF
>TRBJ1-3|TRBV6-1|.
CASSEALRDRSYFSSGNTIYF
>TRBJ1-5|TRBV2|.
CASSEFPGQGMGSNQPQHF
>TRBJ1-1|TRBV25-1|.
CASKEGKNTEAFF
>TRBJ1-5|TRBV19|.
CASTRGLSNQPQHF
>TRBJ2-7|TRBV10-3|.
CATLAGQGSYEQYF
>TRBJ1-4|TRBV2|.
CASSEQINEKLFF